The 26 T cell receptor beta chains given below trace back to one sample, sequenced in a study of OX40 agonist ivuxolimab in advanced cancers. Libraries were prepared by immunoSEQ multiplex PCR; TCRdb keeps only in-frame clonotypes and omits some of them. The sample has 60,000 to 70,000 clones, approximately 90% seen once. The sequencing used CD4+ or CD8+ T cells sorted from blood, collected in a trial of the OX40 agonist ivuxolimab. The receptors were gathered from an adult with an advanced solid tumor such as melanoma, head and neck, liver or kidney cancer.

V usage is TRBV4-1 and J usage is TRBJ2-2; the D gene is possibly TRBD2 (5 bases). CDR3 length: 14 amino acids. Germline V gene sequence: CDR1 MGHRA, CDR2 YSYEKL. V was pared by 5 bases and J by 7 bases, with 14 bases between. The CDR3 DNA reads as TGCGCCAGCAGCAATTCGGGATTTGGCGGGGAGCTGTTTTTT. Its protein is CASSNSGFGGELFF.

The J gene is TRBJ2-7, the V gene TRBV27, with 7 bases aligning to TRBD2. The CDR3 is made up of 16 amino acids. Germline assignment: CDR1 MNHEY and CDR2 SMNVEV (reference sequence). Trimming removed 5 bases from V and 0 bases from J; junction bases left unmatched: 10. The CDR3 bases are TGTGCCAGCAGTACCCCTAGCGGCCCTACCTCCTACGAGCAGTACTTC. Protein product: CASSTPSGPTSYEQYF.

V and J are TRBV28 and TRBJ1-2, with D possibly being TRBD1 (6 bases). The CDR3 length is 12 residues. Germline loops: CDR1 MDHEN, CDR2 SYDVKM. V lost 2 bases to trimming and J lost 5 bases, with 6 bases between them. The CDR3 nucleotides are TGTGCCAGCAGTTTAAGGGGGTATGGCTACACCTTC. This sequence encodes CASSLRGYGYTF.

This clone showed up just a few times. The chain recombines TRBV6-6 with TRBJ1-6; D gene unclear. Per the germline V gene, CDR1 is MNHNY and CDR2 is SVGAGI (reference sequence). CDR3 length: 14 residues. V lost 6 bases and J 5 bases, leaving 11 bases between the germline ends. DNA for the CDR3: TGTGCCAGCAGACGGCTTATCGATAATTCACCCCTCCACTTT. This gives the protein CASRRLIDNSPLHF.

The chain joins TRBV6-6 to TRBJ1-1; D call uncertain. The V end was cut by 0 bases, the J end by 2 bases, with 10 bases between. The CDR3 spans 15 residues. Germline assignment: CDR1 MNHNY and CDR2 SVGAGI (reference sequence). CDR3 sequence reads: CASSYSAVGNTEAFF. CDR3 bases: TGTGCCAGCAGTTACTCTGCAGTCGGCAACACTGAAGCTTTCTTT.

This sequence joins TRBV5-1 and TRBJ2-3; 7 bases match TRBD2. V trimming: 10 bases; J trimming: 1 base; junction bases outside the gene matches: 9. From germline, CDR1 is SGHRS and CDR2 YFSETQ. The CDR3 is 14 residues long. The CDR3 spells CASQASGGTDTQYF. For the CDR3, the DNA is TGCGCCTCCCAAGCCAGCGGGGGCACAGATACGCAGTATTTT.

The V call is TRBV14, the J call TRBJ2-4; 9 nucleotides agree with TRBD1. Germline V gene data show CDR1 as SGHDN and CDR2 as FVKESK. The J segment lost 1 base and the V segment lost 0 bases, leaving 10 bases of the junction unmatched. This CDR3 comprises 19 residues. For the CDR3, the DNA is TGTGCCAGCAGCCAAGAGAGGGGACAGGGTCTATTCGCCAAAAACATTCAGTACTTC. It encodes CASSQERGQGLFAKNIQYF.

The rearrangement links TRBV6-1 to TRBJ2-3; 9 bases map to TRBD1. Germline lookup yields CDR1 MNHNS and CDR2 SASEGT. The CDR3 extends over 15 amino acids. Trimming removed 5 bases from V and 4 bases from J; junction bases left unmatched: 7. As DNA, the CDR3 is TGTGCCAGCAGTCAAACAGGGGGCCGTGCAGATACGCAGTATTTT. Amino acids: CASSQTGGRADTQYF.

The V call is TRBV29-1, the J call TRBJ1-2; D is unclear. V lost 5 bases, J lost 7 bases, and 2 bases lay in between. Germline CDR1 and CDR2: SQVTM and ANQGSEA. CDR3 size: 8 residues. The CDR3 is CSVSGYTF. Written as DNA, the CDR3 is TGCAGCGTTTCTGGCTACACCTTC.

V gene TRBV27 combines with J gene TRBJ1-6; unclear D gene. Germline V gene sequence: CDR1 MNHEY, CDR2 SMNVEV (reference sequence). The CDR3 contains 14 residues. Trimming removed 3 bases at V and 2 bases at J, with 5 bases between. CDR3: CASSFGTYNSPLHF. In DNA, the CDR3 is TGTGCCAGCAGTTTCGGGACCTATAATTCACCCCTCCACTTT.

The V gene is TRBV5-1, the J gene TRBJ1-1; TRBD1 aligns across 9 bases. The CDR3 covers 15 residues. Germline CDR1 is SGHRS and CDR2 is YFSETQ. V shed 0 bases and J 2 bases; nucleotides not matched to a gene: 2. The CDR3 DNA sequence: TGCGCCAGCAGCTTGGCGGGACAGGGAAACACTGAAGCTTTCTTT. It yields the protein CASSLAGQGNTEAFF.

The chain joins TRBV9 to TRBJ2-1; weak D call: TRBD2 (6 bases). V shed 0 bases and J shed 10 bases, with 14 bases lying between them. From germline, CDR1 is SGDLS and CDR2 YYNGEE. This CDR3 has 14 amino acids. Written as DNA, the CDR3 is TGTGCCAGCAGCGTAGAGCTAGCGTTTAAGGAGCAGTTCTTC. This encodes CASSVELAFKEQFF.

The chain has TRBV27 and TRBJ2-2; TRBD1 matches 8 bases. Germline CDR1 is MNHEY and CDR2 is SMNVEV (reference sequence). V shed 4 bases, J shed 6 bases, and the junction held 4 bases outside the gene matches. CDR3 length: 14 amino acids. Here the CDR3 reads CASSSIQGAGELFF. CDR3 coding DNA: TGTGCCAGCAGTTCTATACAGGGGGCCGGGGAGCTGTTTTTT.

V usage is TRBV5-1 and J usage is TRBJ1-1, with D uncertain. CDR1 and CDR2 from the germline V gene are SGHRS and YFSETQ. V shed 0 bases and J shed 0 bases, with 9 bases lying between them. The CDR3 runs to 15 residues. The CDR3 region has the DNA TGCGCCAGCAGCTTGGCACTCGGATTGAACACTGAAGCTTTCTTT. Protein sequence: CASSLALGLNTEAFF.

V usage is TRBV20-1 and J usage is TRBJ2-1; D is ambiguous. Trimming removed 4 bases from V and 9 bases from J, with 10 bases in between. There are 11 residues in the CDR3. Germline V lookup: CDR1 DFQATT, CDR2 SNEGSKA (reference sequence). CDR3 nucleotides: TGCAGTGCTATGATGAATACTGAGCAGTTCTTC. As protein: CSAMMNTEQFF.

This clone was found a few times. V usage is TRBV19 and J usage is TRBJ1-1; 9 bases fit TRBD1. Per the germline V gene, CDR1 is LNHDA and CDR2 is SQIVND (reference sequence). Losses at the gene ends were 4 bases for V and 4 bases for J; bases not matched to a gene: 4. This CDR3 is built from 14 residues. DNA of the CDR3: TGTGCCAGTAGTAGGACAGGGGTATCCACTGAAGCTTTCTTT. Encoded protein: CASSRTGVSTEAFF.

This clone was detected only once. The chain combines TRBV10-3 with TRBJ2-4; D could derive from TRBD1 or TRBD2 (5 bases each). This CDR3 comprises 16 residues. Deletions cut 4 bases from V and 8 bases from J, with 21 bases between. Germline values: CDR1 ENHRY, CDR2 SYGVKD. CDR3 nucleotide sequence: TGTGCCATCAGTGTCGGGACGGGGAAGGGTGAGGACATTCAGTACTTC. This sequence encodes CAISVGTGKGEDIQYF.

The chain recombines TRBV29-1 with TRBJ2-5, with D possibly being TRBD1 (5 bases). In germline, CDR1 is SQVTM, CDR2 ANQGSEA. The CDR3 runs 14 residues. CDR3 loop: CSYISGSGRNREYF. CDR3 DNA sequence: TGCAGTTACATCTCAGGATCAGGGCGAAATCGGGAGTACTTC.

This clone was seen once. The CDR3 is CASVGERAYEQYF. In nucleotides, the CDR3 is TGTGCCAGCGTAGGGGAGCGAGCCTACGAGCAGTACTTC. This chain uses TRBV28 with TRBJ2-7; D may correspond to TRBD1 or TRBD2 (5 bases each). Germline V lookup: CDR1 MDHEN, CDR2 SYDVKM. CDR3 size: 13 residues. V was cut by 8 bases and J by 2 bases, with 13 bases left in between.

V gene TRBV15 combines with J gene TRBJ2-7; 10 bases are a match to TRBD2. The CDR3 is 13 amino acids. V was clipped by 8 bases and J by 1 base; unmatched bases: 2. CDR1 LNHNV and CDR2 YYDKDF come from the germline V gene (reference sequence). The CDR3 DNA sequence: TGTGCCACCCGGACTAGCGGTTCCTACGAGCAGTACTTC. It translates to CATRTSGSYEQYF.

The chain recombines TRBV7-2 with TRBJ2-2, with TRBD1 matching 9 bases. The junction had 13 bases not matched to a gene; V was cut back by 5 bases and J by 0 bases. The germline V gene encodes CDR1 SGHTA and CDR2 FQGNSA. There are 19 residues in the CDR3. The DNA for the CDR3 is TGTGCCAGCAGCCCCGGACAGGGGCGGGGGAGTGCGAACACCGGGGAGCTGTTTTTT. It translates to CASSPGQGRGSANTGELFF.

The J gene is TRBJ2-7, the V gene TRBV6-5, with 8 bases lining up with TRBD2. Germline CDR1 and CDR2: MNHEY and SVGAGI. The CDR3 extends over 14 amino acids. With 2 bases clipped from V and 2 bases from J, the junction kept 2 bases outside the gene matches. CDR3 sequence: CASSYGRGAYEQYF. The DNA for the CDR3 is TGTGCCAGCAGTTACGGGCGGGGGGCCTACGAGCAGTACTTC.

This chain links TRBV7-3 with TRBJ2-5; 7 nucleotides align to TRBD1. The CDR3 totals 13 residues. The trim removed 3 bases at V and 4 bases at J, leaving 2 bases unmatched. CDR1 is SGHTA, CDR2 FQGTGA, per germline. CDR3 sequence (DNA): TGTGCCAGCAGCTTTGGACAGGCAGAGACCCAGTACTTC. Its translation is CASSFGQAETQYF.

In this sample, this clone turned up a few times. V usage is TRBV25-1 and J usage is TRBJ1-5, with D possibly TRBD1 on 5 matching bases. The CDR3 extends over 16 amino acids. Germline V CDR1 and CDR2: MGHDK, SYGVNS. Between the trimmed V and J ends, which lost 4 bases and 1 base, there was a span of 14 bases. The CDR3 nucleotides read TGTGCCAGCAGTGGGGGCGTAGATACGAGCAATCAGCCCCAGCATTTT. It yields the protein CASSGGVDTSNQPQHF.

The CDR3 DNA reads TGTGCCAGCAGGGCTCCGACTAGCGGGGCCGGGACCCAGTACTTC. Translating it yields CASRAPTSGAGTQYF. V gene TRBV6-5 combines with J gene TRBJ2-5, with 11 nucleotides matching TRBD2. Germline-derived CDR1 and CDR2 are MNHEY and SVGAGI. J was trimmed by 7 bases and V by 6 bases; bases with no gene match: 10. CDR3 size: 15 residues.

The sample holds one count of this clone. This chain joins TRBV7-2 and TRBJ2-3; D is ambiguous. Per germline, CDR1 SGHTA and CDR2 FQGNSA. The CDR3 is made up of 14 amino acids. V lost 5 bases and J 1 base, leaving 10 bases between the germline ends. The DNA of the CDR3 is TGTGCCAGCAGCCTTGTCACACGCACAGATACGCAGTATTTT. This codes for CASSLVTRTDTQYF.